This TCR beta chain was sequenced during a study of shared clonotypes between healthy human individuals (dated by TCRdb to about 2020). As for the study more broadly: Two women and a few men aged 18 to 49 years were included in the cohort. For each donor, CD4 naive and CD4 memory were each run on three plates, CD8 naive on two plates, and CD8 memory on one plate. Blood TCR repertoires of a handful of healthy adults were deeply sequenced to estimate repertoire size and the extent of clonotype sharing between individuals. Libraries were prepared and TCR repertoires were sequenced by different laboratories using diverse techniques, in order to increase sequencing depth and limit assay-specific biases. Leukapheresis yielded between about 0.9 and 10 billion PBMCs per donor. Beyond this particular receptor, the publication reports: Compared with non-shared clonotypes, clonotypes shared by all four sorted-subset donors had higher generation probabilities. Based on pairwise subsampling, the degree of clonotype sharing among donors was expected to be affected by sequencing depth. Naive subsets generally had larger estimated clonotype richness than memory subsets did. Sharing across several donors was observed for 5% to 6.5% of naive CD4, over 3% of naive CD8, 2% to 2.5% of memory CD4, and about 0.38% of memory CD8 clonotypes. Sampling was restricted to blood, and TCR repertoires in tissue are likely to differ from TCR repertoires in blood. The genetic and exposure-history diversity represented was limited by the small number of donors. Even with the large sequencing depth, rarefaction of the sorted-subset datasets indicated that sequencing was incomplete.

This clone has only a few counts. Which antigen it targets is not known. No clone much larger than this one lies a single base away; base qualities are absent. Using the deep immunoSEQ assay, multiplex PCR amplified TCR CDR3 regions from genomic DNA. Extracted genomic DNA from each cell subset was distributed evenly across all wells of several immunoSEQ 96-well plates, and each plate was treated as a replicate. Each replicate PCR for sorted subsets received around 0.2 ug genomic DNA, equal to some 32,000 T cell genomes. Purified libraries were measured with a Qubit 3.0 fluorometer, size-checked on a Bioanalyzer 2100, and measured again with the KAPA Library Quantification kit. Each immunoSEQ 96-well plate was sequenced on its own single-read 150-cycle Illumina NextSeq 550 flow cell. In the paper's pipeline: Because the immunoSEQ output included only junctional sequences and no quality scores, the filtering could not be the same as the filtering used for full-length reads. Sequences were annotated with PyIR, a Python wrapper for IgBLAST v1.9, and V/J genes and CDR3 were assigned using IMGT germline references. Reads were removed for weak V/J assignments (E-value above 1e-6), missing CDR3, stop codons, out-of-frame junctions, or ambiguous translated residues. V3J clonotypes were defined as sequences sharing an identical inferred V gene, J gene, and CDR3 amino acid sequence. Percentage overlap between repertoires was calculated by dividing the number of shared unique clonotypes by the size of the smaller repertoire. Repertoire richness was assessed with RTK rarefaction, the Chao1 estimator, and Recon v2.1 estimates of unobserved clonotypes. OLGA was used to compute generation probabilities for all TCRbeta clonotypes that the gDNA method yielded from a few donors. TCRdb limited this immuneACCESS table to in-frame rearrangements with V and J called. A share of clones is missing; checked studies link under half to unresolved V genes, and the rest is unexplained. D and trimming were read from the DNA, whereas the V and J calls and clone size are those reported in that table. This sample holds about 1.1 million clones; about four fifths were observed only once. The top ten clones comprise roughly 0.56% of the sample.

The donors were healthy, HIV-negative adults with no recently reported acute infections or vaccinations. Every donor was a Caucasian adult living in Nashville, Tennessee, USA. CD4+ T cells were enriched by magnetic negative selection, after which naive cells were positively selected on CD45RA and the negative fraction was taken as the memory subset. After blood collection by leukapheresis, PBMCs were isolated using Ficoll-Histopaque density gradient centrifugation and then cryopreserved in the vapor phase of liquid nitrogen. Analytical flow cytometry was used to check the purity and quantity of every magnetically sorted T cell population. Genomic DNA was isolated from every sorted fraction and measured by UV absorbance on a Nanodrop 2000c. The CDR1 and CDR2 encoded by the germline V gene are MNHNS and SASEGT. The CDR3 spans 16 residues, from the cysteine through the phenylalanine. Kept here is only the CDR3 DNA, which spans 48 bases and is read in frame from base 1. Trimming costs V 2 bases and J 3 bases, and their ends lie 17 bases apart.

The receptor was isolated from a man between 18 and 35 years old in good health. Some clones in this sample may be carry-over from other donors' samples. The chain was built from TRBV6-1 and TRBJ2-7, with a tentative D call of TRBD1 or TRBD2, each matching 5 bases. The sequenced sample consisted of memory CD4+ T cells from PBMCs. The label giving this sample's cell subset or site can be read as: CD45RA-negative fraction. The CDR3 reads as follows: CASSERGSPPHYEQYF. Here is the DNA: TGTGCCAGCAGTGAACGGGGCTCCCCTCCCCACTACGAGCAGTACTTC.